One and the same sample provided the 4 T cell receptor beta chains below, sequenced in a study of PD-L1 blockade in urothelial cancer. Time point given: peripheral blood 6 weeks after treatment start. Using immunoSEQ multiplex PCR, the repertoire was profiled, and TCRdb retains in-frame clones only, with some absent. The sample contains 75,000 to 95,000 clones, roughly 90% of which appear only once. The source material was PBMCs, sampled around atezolizumab (anti-PD-L1) treatment. Receptors were obtained from a woman of 80 years or more with urothelial cancer.

As to this clone: The same CDR3 can be traced to other DNA sequences in this sample. This rearrangement joins TRBV30 to TRBJ1-1, with 9 bases identical to TRBD1. Germline V gene data show CDR1 as GTSNPN and CDR2 as SVGIG (reference sequence). The junction had 3 bases not matched to a gene; V was cut back by 2 bases and J by 5 bases. This CDR3 contains 13 residues. DNA for the CDR3: TGTGCCTGGAGTAGAGACAGGGGGACTGAAGCTTTCTTT. Translating it yields CAWSRDRGTEAFF.

This chain joins TRBV5-4 and TRBJ2-1, with D hard to call. Germline V gene lookup returns CDR1 SGHNT and CDR2 YYREEE (reference sequence). V gave up 2 bases and J gave up 4 bases, with 10 bases separating them. This CDR3 spans 14 amino acids. The CDR3 DNA is TGTGCCAGCAGCTTAGGTGAGGTGTACAATGAGCAGTTCTTC. Protein product: CASSLGEVYNEQFF.

The V gene is TRBV2, the J gene TRBJ2-7; weak D call: TRBD1 (5 bases). Trimming cost V 2 bases and J 9 bases, with 26 bases left between them. Germline CDR1 reads SNHLY; CDR2 reads FYNNEI. The length of the CDR3 is 17 residues. CDR3 coding DNA: TGTGCCAGCAGTGAAATGGCAGCCTTAACCCCCCAGGGCGTGCAGTACTTC. Translating gives CASSEMAALTPQGVQYF.

This chain connects TRBV30 to TRBJ1-4, with D perhaps TRBD1 (6 bases). Trimming took off 0 bases at V and 8 bases at J, with 13 bases between the two ends. Per the germline V gene, CDR1 is GTSNPN and CDR2 is SVGIG (reference sequence). The CDR3 consists of 14 residues. CDR3 region: CAWSVRAGVEKLFF. CDR3 sequence (DNA): TGTGCCTGGAGTGTGAGGGCAGGGGTAGAAAAACTGTTTTTT.